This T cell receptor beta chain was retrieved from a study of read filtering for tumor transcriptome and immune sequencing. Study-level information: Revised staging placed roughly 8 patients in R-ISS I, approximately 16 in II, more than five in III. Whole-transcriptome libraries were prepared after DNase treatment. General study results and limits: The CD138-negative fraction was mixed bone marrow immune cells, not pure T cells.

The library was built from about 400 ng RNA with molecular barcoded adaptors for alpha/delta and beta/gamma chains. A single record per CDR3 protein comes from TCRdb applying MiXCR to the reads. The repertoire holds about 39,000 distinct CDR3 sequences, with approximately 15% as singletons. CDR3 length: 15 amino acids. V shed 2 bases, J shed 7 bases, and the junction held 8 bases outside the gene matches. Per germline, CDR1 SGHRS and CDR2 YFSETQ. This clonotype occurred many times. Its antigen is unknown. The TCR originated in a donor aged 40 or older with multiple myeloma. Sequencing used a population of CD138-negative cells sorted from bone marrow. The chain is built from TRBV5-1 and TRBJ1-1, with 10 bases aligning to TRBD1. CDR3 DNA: TGCGCCAGCAGCTTACCAGACAGGGGGCGAAGTGAAGCTTTCTTT. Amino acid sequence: CASSLPDRGRSEAFF.